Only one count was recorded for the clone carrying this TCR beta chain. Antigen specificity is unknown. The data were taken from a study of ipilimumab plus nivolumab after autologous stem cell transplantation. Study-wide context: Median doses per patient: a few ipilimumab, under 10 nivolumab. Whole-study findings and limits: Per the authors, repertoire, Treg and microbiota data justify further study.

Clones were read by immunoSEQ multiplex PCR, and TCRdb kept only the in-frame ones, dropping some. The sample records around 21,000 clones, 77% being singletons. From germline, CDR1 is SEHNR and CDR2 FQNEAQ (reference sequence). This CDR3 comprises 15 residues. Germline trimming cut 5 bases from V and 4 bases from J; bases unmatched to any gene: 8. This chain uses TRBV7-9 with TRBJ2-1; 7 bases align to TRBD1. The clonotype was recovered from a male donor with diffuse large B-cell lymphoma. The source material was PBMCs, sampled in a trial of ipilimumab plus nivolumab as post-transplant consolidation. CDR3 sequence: CASSPGTDFYNEQFF. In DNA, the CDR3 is TGTGCCAGCAGCCCCGGGACAGATTTTTACAATGAGCAGTTCTTC.